The rows below give T cell receptor beta chains drawn from one sample of a study of CXCR3-negative and CXCR3-positive naive CD8 T cells. One entry per CDR3 protein, without DNA, is what TCRdb gives after re-calling the 5' RACE reads. The sample totals tens of thousands of distinct CDR3 sequences. The sample was memory CD8+ T cells from blood. The receptors were gathered from a human donor in good health. Some clones in this sample may be carry-over from other donors' samples. Each CDR3 is given with its conserved first and last residue. The size entry is marked missing in some rows and otherwise reads once, few, many or a size class.

NA TRBJ2-1 TRBV4-1 CASSPSGMGYEQFF
NA TRBJ1-2 TRBV6-5 CASSYSPGQGPYGYTF
NA TRBJ2-5 TRBV6-6 CASSSGTGAFGETQYF
NA TRBJ2-1 TRBV20-1 CSARVGDAYNEQFF
NA TRBJ2-1 TRBV12-3/TRBV12-4 CASSPRDRGFYNEQFF
NA TRBJ2-7 TRBV20-1 CSATSISYEQYF
NA TRBJ2-1 TRBV24-1 CATSALTDYNEQFF
NA TRBJ2-1 TRBV19 CASSIGQGGANEQFF
NA TRBJ2-2 TRBV12-3/TRBV12-4 CASSLAGPGELFF
NA TRBJ2-1 TRBV7-8 CASSLVGYNEQFF
NA TRBJ2-5 TRBV25-1 CASSELAGLQETQYF
NA TRBJ2-7 TRBV4-3 CASSQDEAYEQYF
NA TRBJ2-5 TRBV15 CATSTLAGGEETQYF
NA TRBJ2-1 TRBV5-1 CASSYFHSGGNEQFF
NA TRBJ2-3 TRBV7-9 CASSLRGAQRDTQYF
NA TRBJ2-7 TRBV5-1 CASSPYGTTYEQYF
NA TRBJ2-1 TRBV6-2/TRBV6-3 CASSLSSRNEQFF
NA TRBJ2-1 TRBV6-4 CASSALAGEVDEQFF
NA TRBJ2-7 TRBV10-3 CAIRDSVYEQYF
NA TRBJ2-7 TRBV7-9 CASSFPGSYEQYF
NA TRBJ2-1 TRBV7-2 CASSLYPGVGSYNEQFF
NA TRBJ2-7 TRBV4-3 CASSQDSAASSYEQYF
NA TRBJ2-1 TRBV20-1 CSANWDSSYNEQFF
NA TRBJ2-4 TRBV7-2 CASSLAGQLNLAKNIQYF
NA TRBJ2-7 TRBV20-1 CSAPDRLAGGSYEQYF
NA TRBJ2-7 TRBV7-6 CASSFDGGANYEQYF
medium-sized TRBJ2-1 TRBV29-1 CSVEEGAGNEQFF
NA TRBJ2-7 TRBV29-1 CSSTWGVEQYF
NA TRBJ2-7 TRBV7-9 CASSPKVGQEQYF
NA TRBJ2-7 TRBV7-8 CASSLGRAYEQYF
NA TRBJ1-1 TRBV7-3 CASSPYGGMNTEAFF
NA TRBJ2-3 TRBV10-3 CAISELADTQYF
NA TRBJ1-1 TRBV7-9 CASSWTVRGTEAFF
NA TRBJ2-2 TRBV29-1 CSVEVGGNTGELFF
NA TRBJ1-1 TRBV11-2 CASSHGQGVMNTEAFF
NA TRBJ2-7 TRBV7-2 CASSPGLAGGPYEQYF